This entry lists 32 T cell receptor beta chains sequenced from one sample in a study of neurological immune-mediated disorders (dated by TCRdb to the late 2010s). Library preparation employed 5' RACE. These reads were obtained on an Illumina HiSeq 2500. The public reads were quality trimmed at Q25 with fastp and then assembled into clones with MiXCR by TCRdb, keeping productive beta chains. Identical CDR3 protein sequences are pooled into one entry, listed with their most common genes and DNA. This sample has 75,000 to 85,000 distinct CDR3 sequences in its table, and roughly 17% of those were observed once. Jointly, the top ten make up approximately 15% of the sample. The sample taken for sequencing was PBMCs. The source is a woman aged 40 to 50 in good health.

This clonotype came up many times. The rearrangement joins TRBV28 to TRBJ2-7; 11 bases are shared with TRBD1. CDR3 length: 14 amino acids. The V and J ends lost 2 bases and 3 bases, in that order; junction bases with no gene match: 0. CDR1 is MDHEN, CDR2 SYDVKM, per germline. CDR3 region: CASSLGTGGYEQYF. As DNA, the CDR3 is TGTGCCAGCAGTTTAGGGACAGGGGGCTACGAGCAGTACTTC.

This clonotype was seen ten or more times. This chain uses TRBV6-2 or TRBV6-3 with TRBJ2-3; TRBD2 matches 8 bases. V shed 7 bases and J 1 base; nucleotides not matched to a gene: 4. CDR1 MNHEY and CDR2 SVGEGT come from the germline V gene. CDR3 size: 14 residues. DNA of the CDR3: TGTGCCAGCACCCGAGCGGGGGGCACAGATACGCAGTATTTT. Amino acids: CASTRAGGTDTQYF.

Many counts were recorded for this clonotype. The gene calls are TRBV20-1 and TRBJ1-1, with 10 bases fitting TRBD1. Germline trimming cut 6 bases from V and 1 base from J; bases unmatched to any gene: 14. This CDR3 region has 17 residues. CDR1 and CDR2 (germline): DFQATT, SNEGSKA (reference sequence). The CDR3 DNA sequence: TGCAGTGCGGCAACCCCGACAGGGGGCTTTACGAACACTGAAGCTTTCTTT. Translating gives CSAATPTGGFTNTEAFF.

Regarding this clonotype: Because the CDR3's place on the DNA is in doubt, the DNA is left out and the CDR3 is given as listed by TCRdb. The rearrangement joins TRBV5-8 to TRBJ2-2; the table calls TRBD2, which could not be checked here. Germline CDR1 SGHTS, CDR2 YDEGEE. The CDR3 extends over 22 residues, inclusive of both ends. The CDR3 region is CASSFYICSARSLGADTGELFF.

At least ten counts were recorded for this clonotype. The chain joins TRBV15 to TRBJ2-1; 7 bases line up with TRBD1. Trimming removed 5 bases from V and 2 bases from J; junction bases left unmatched: 9. This CDR3 is built from 16 residues. Germline CDR1 is LNHNV and CDR2 is YYDKDF (reference sequence). CDR3 sequence reads: CATSPRGTVAYNEQFF. Written as DNA, the CDR3 is TGTGCCACCAGCCCCCGAGGGACAGTAGCCTACAATGAGCAGTTCTTC.

In its sample, this clonotype was seen many times. This rearrangement joins TRBV20-1 to TRBJ1-6; 9 nucleotides line up with TRBD1. Trimming cost V 5 bases and J 6 bases; bases outside gene matches: 2. Germline V gene lookup returns CDR1 DFQATT and CDR2 SNEGSKA (reference sequence). The CDR3 sequence is 13 residues long. CDR3 sequence: CSAAGQGNSPLHF. For the CDR3, the DNA is TGCAGTGCTGCGGGACAGGGTAATTCACCCCTCCACTTT.

The V call is TRBV7-2, the J call TRBJ2-3; D unresolved. This CDR3 comprises 12 residues. The V gene lost 5 bases and the J gene lost 8 bases, with 11 bases spanning the gap. From germline, CDR1 is SGHTA and CDR2 FQGNSA. CDR3 coding DNA: TGTGCCAGCAGCACCCGCTCGACTACGCAGTATTTT. Protein product: CASSTRSTTQYF.

This clonotype was seen many times. The rearrangement joins TRBV5-1 to TRBJ2-5; D not resolved. Germline lookup yields CDR1 SGHRS and CDR2 YFSETQ. V was pared by 4 bases and J by 4 bases, with 11 bases between. This CDR3 region has 13 residues. CDR3 sequence (DNA): TGCGCCAGCAGCGACCCGGCCTTAGAGACCCAGTACTTC. This gives the protein CASSDPALETQYF. The full variable domain, in which reference TRBV5-1 and TRBJ2-5 provide the parts outside the CDR3, is KAGVTQTPRYLIKTRGQQVTLSCSPISGHRSVSWYQQTPGQGLQFLFEYFSETQRNKGNFPGRFSGRQFSNSRSEMNVSTLELGDSALYLCASSDPALETQYFGPGTRLLVL.

This clonotype has a count of ten or more. The V gene is TRBV4-1, the J gene TRBJ1-1; 9 bases agree with TRBD1. CDR1 MGHRA and CDR2 YSYEKL come from the germline V gene. This CDR3 has 13 residues. The trim removed 6 bases at V and 6 bases at J, leaving 5 bases unmatched. As DNA, the CDR3 is TGCGCCAGCAGGCTACAGGGGGCGGCTGAAGCTTTCTTT. Translating gives CASRLQGAAEAFF.

In this sample, this clonotype turned up many times. The V gene is TRBV12-3 or TRBV12-4, the J gene TRBJ2-7, with a possible D match to TRBD1 (7 bases). This CDR3 region has 16 residues. V lost 5 bases to trimming and J lost 0 bases, with 17 bases between them. CDR3 DNA: TGTGCCAGCAGTGACCAGGAGGGACAGAGCTCCTACGAGCAGTACTTC. Its translation: CASSDQEGQSSYEQYF.

This clonotype appeared many times. This chain uses TRBV12-3 or TRBV12-4 with TRBJ2-1, with TRBD2 matching over 8 bases. The CDR3 runs 18 residues. The junction had 19 bases not matched to a gene; V was cut back by 5 bases and J by 7 bases. DNA for the CDR3: TGTGCCAGCAGTCCTCCAGGGATATCGGGGGGGGCTACAAATGAGCAGTTCTTC. It specifies CASSPPGISGGATNEQFF.

As regards this clonotype: A much larger clone differs by one base, so this may be a read error. This likely comes from a read error, as the CDR3 has no conserved phenylalanine or tryptophan at its end. This rearrangement joins TRBV5-1 to TRBJ2-2; D remains ambiguous. This CDR3 is 14 amino acids long. Germline CDR1 and CDR2: SGHRS and YFSETQ. V lost 2 bases, J lost 4 bases, and 9 bases lay in between. The CDR3 DNA follows: TGCGCCAGCAGCTTTAGCAGCCTCACCGGGGAGCTGTTTTAT. Its translation: CASSFSSLTGELFY.

Many counts were recorded for this clonotype. The rearrangement links TRBV7-2 to TRBJ2-5, with D perhaps TRBD1 (6 bases). Deletions cut 4 bases from V and 0 bases from J, with 15 bases between. The CDR3 spans 16 residues. CDR1 and CDR2 (germline): SGHTA, FQGNSA. CDR3 nucleotides: TGTGCCAGCAGCTCACCAGGGGAATGGGACCAAGAGACCCAGTACTTC. Translation: CASSSPGEWDQETQYF.

This clonotype showed up many times. The chain has TRBV7-2 and TRBJ2-1; D is uncertain. The germline CDR1 and CDR2 sequences are SGHTA and FQGNSA. Trimming removed 5 bases at V and 4 bases at J, with 12 bases between. The CDR3 extends over 14 amino acids. The CDR3 DNA reads as TGTGCCAGCAGCATGTATGGTCCGTACAATGAGCAGTTCTTC. This translates into CASSMYGPYNEQFF.

This clonotype was seen repeatedly, ten times or more. The J gene is TRBJ2-3, the V gene TRBV4-2; TRBD2 agrees at 7 bases. In germline, CDR1 is LGHNA, CDR2 YNFKEQ. The V segment lost 4 bases and the J segment 3 bases; nucleotides outside the gene matches: 16. This CDR3 is built from 18 residues. For the CDR3, the DNA is TGTGCCAGCAGCCTAAGACCTTTCGAGCGGGGTACAACAGATACGCAGTATTTT. This gives the protein CASSLRPFERGTTDTQYF.

This clonotype was counted many times. The gene calls are TRBV5-1 and TRBJ1-2, with a weak D call TRBD1 (6 bases). Per germline, CDR1 SGHRS and CDR2 YFSETQ. V was trimmed by 2 bases and J by 2 bases, leaving 13 bases between them. The CDR3 is 15 residues long. The CDR3 sequence: CASSFTGFGNYGYTF. CDR3 coding DNA: TGCGCCAGCAGCTTTACAGGGTTCGGGAACTATGGCTACACCTTC.

In its sample, this clonotype was seen many times. The chain has TRBV5-4 and TRBJ2-1; D might be TRBD1 or TRBD2, each matching 5 bases. From germline, CDR1 is SGHNT and CDR2 YYREEE (reference sequence). This CDR3 has 13 amino acids. V lost 0 bases, J lost 9 bases, and 10 bases lay in between. CDR3 coding DNA: TGTGCCAGCAGCTTGGATCGGGGCGGTGAGCAGTTCTTC. Encoded protein: CASSLDRGGEQFF. The full variable domain, its missing parts supplied by reference TRBV5-4 and TRBJ2-1, is ETGVTQSPTHLIKTRGQQVTLRCSSQSGHNTVSWYQQALGQGPQFIFQYYREEENGRGNFPPRFSGLQFPNYSSELNVNALELDDSALYLCASSLDRGGEQFFGPGTRLTVL.

This clonotype came up many times. The chain has TRBV6-5 and TRBJ2-3, with 8 nucleotides matching TRBD1. This CDR3 spans 19 amino acids. Germline V lookup: CDR1 MNHEY, CDR2 SVGAGI. Trimming removed 4 bases from V and 0 bases from J; junction bases left unmatched: 15. The CDR3: CASSSAVAGGDFSTDTQYF. CDR3 coding DNA: TGTGCCAGCAGTTCCGCGGTGGCAGGGGGCGATTTCAGCACAGATACGCAGTATTTT.

The chain recombines TRBV10-3 with TRBJ2-3; 14 bases match TRBD2. Germline-derived CDR1 and CDR2 are ENHRY and SYGVKD. The CDR3 is 15 residues long. The V and J ends lost 5 bases and 8 bases, in that order; junction bases with no gene match: 6. CDR3 residues: CAISQTSGGEGTQYF. CDR3 nucleotides: TGTGCCATCAGTCAGACTAGCGGGGGGGAAGGTACGCAGTATTTT.

This clonotype appeared many times. The genes are TRBV4-2 and TRBJ2-1, with D hard to call. The CDR3 has 13 amino acids. Germline CDR1 LGHNA, CDR2 YNFKEQ. Trimming shortened V by 1 base and J by 7 bases, and 8 bases separated the two germline ends. The CDR3 bases are TGTGCCAGCAGCCAAGTGCAGTGGAATGAGCAGTTCTTC. It codes for CASSQVQWNEQFF.

The gene calls are TRBV7-9 and TRBJ2-1; D is undetermined. Trimming removed 4 bases at V and 0 bases at J, with 16 bases between. The germline gives CDR1 SEHNR, CDR2 FQNEAQ (reference sequence). CDR3 length: 17 residues. In nucleotides, the CDR3 is TGTGCCAGCAGCTCCCAACGAGACGCGAGCTCCTACAATGAGCAGTTCTTC. This codes for CASSSQRDASSYNEQFF.

This clonotype was recorded many times. This chain joins TRBV5-1 and TRBJ2-3; D not certain. This CDR3 is 14 amino acids long. The V end lost 3 bases, the J end lost 2 bases, and 10 bases lay between the germline ends. The germline CDR1 and CDR2 sequences are SGHRS and YFSETQ. The CDR3 loop reads CASSSRYLTDTQYF. In DNA form, the CDR3 reads TGCGCCAGCAGCTCACGGTACCTCACAGATACGCAGTATTTT. Filled out from reference TRBV5-1 and TRBJ2-3, the complete variable domain reads KAGVTQTPRYLIKTRGQQVTLSCSPISGHRSVSWYQQTPGQGLQFLFEYFSETQRNKGNFPGRFSGRQFSNSRSEMNVSTLELGDSALYLCASSSRYLTDTQYFGPGTRLTVL.

In this sample, this clonotype turned up many times. J is TRBJ2-5 and V is TRBV20-1; perhaps TRBD1 as D (5 bases). CDR1 is DFQATT, CDR2 SNEGSKA, per germline (reference sequence). The V gene lost 0 bases and the J gene lost 0 bases, with 17 bases spanning the gap. The CDR3 contains 17 residues. In nucleotides, the CDR3 is TGCAGTGCTAGAGACCCCCGCAGGGTGGGGTACCAAGAGACCCAGTACTTC. Translation gives CSARDPRRVGYQETQYF.

The chain carries TRBV15 and TRBJ2-2; a possible D gene is TRBD1 (5 bases). V lost 6 bases and J 2 bases, leaving 10 bases between the germline ends. Germline loops: CDR1 LNHNV, CDR2 YYDKDF (reference sequence). The CDR3 loop spans 14 amino acids. The CDR3 region is CATRETVNTGELFF. The CDR3 DNA is TGTGCCACCAGAGAGACAGTTAACACCGGGGAGCTGTTTTTT.

This clonotype was recorded many times. V gene TRBV7-8 combines with J gene TRBJ1-1; D is perhaps TRBD1 (6 bases). Germline V gene data show CDR1 as SGHVS and CDR2 as FQNEAQ. The ends were cut back, 2 bases at V and 0 bases at J, with 13 bases in the middle. The CDR3 runs 16 residues. CDR3 protein: CASSLSPDSLNTEAFF. For the CDR3, the DNA is TGTGCCAGCAGCTTATCCCCGGACAGCCTGAACACTGAAGCTTTCTTT.

The chain is built from TRBV27 and TRBJ1-4, with D uncertain. Germline V gene lookup returns CDR1 MNHEY and CDR2 SMNVEV (reference sequence). The CDR3 is made up of 14 amino acids. V was clipped by 8 bases and J by 6 bases, with 16 bases between them. CDR3 amino acids: CASGIRNGDEKLFF. The CDR3 DNA sequence: TGTGCCAGCGGGATCCGAAACGGCGATGAAAAACTGTTTTTT.

This clonotype was counted ten times or more. This chain's CDR3 is CASSRTSGDKDTQYF. The DNA of the CDR3 is TGTGCCAGCTCGCGGACTAGCGGGGATAAAGATACGCAGTATTTT. J is TRBJ2-3 and V is TRBV18; the match to TRBD2 covers 12 bases. This CDR3 region has 15 residues. V was clipped by 6 bases and J by 5 bases; unmatched bases: 6. Per the germline V gene, CDR1 is KGHSH and CDR2 is LQKENI.

Many counts were recorded for this clonotype. The chain couples TRBV6-2 or TRBV6-3 to TRBJ2-3; 10 bases line up with TRBD2. Germline-derived CDR1 and CDR2 are MNHEY and SVGEGT. V lost 4 bases and J lost 2; bases outside the gene matches: 3. This CDR3 has 15 residues. The chain's CDR3 is CASSSGTSATDTQYF. As DNA, the CDR3 is TGTGCCAGCAGTTCCGGGACTAGCGCCACAGATACGCAGTATTTT.

This clonotype was found many times. The chain combines TRBV10-3 with TRBJ2-7, with 8 bases lining up with TRBD1. With V trimmed by 2 bases and J by 6 bases, 0 bases remained unmatched. This CDR3 is built from 12 residues. The germline CDR1 and CDR2 sequences are ENHRY and SYGVKD. CDR3 nucleotide sequence: TGTGCCATCAGTGAGACAGGGGGCGAGCAGTACGTC. Translated: CAISETGGEQYV.

This clonotype was recorded at least ten times. V is TRBV27 and J is TRBJ2-5; TRBD2 is a possible D gene (5 bases). CDR1 MNHEY and CDR2 SMNVEV come from the germline V gene (reference sequence). V was shortened by 6 bases and J by 2 bases, with 13 bases between the two germline ends. The CDR3 contains 14 residues. The CDR3 nucleotides are TGTGCCAGCAGATCCCTTGAGGGTCAAGAGACCCAGTACTTC. Its protein product is CASRSLEGQETQYF.

This clonotype was counted at least ten times. This rearrangement joins TRBV7-2 to TRBJ2-2; D is uncertain. The CDR3 contains 13 residues. With 2 bases removed from V and 4 bases from J, the gap between germline ends came to 5 bases. Germline V gene sequence: CDR1 SGHTA, CDR2 FQGNSA. This chain's CDR3 is CASSLRSTGELFF. The CDR3 DNA is TGTGCCAGCAGCTTAAGGTCCACCGGGGAGCTGTTTTTT.

CDR3 residues: CASSFTSGPRGQISLNTEAFF. The CDR3 bases are TGTGCCAGCAGTTTCACTTCCGGGCCCCGTGGGCAGATAAGCTTGAACACTGAAGCTTTCTTT. V is TRBV6-5 and J is TRBJ1-1, with D hard to call. CDR1 is MNHEY and CDR2 is SVGAGI in the germline V gene. This CDR3 has 21 residues. V was trimmed by 4 bases and J by 0 bases, leaving 30 bases between them.